This T cell receptor (beta chain) derives from a study of regulatory T cells in long-lasting Graves disease (dated by TCRdb to the early 2020s). In terms of the full investigation: Patients with newly diagnosed Graves' disease had been on antithyroid drugs for under 3 months. Patients with persistent Graves' disease were compared with patients with newly diagnosed Graves' disease using TCR sequencing and RNA sequencing of peripheral blood. The study was registered as a clinical trial and conducted in China. TCR sequencing covered roughly 13 persistent and about 20 newly diagnosed Graves' disease patients, around 33 samples in total.

This sample's time point label indicates: newly diagnosed GD, antithyroid drugs for less than 3 months. RNA was extracted from PBMCs in TRIzol for both TCR sequencing and RNA sequencing. Graves' disease was diagnosed according to American Thyroid Association guidelines. Recruitment of patients was carried out at an endocrinology department in Xi'an, China. Each patient gave 9 to 10 milliliters of peripheral blood, collected in an EDTA anticoagulant tube. Ficoll Paque Plus density gradient separation was used to isolate PBMCs, and no further T cell sorting was performed. An Agilent 2100 Bioanalyzer and agarose gel were used to assess RNA quality, and a NanoDrop 2000 was used to measure RNA concentration. The paper's findings and limits, for the study overall: Sequencing and analysis were restricted to the TCR beta chain. Lower TCR Shannon entropy and fewer highly expanded clones were observed in persistent Graves' disease patients than in newly diagnosed patients, which suggested clonal expansion. Persistent disease showed preferential use of TRBV28, TRBJ1-2 and TRBJ2-5, whereas newly diagnosed disease favored TRBV20-1 and TRBJ2-1. Only peripheral blood was studied, because thyroid tissue, the primary lesion, was inaccessible. Patients with persistent disease shared more public clonotypes (about 3,000) than newly diagnosed patients did (about 1,000). The authors acknowledged the small sample size as a limitation that may reduce accuracy.

In the case of this clonotype: Which antigen it targets is not known. Per-base quality was not reported, and no clone a single base away is much larger than it.

V ends up 6 bases short and J 8 bases short, with an unmatched junction base count of 19. From the cysteine up to the phenylalanine, the CDR3 has a length of 16 residues. Of all the DNA, just the CDR3 is kept, 48 bases in frame from base 1. CDR1 is given as DFQATT and CDR2 as SNEGSKA, both from the germline V gene (reference sequence). The library came from multiplex PCR. The instrument was an Illumina HiSeq 4000. To build TCR beta libraries, CDR3 regions were amplified by Arm-PCR using iRepertoire HTBI primers. Gel purification was performed on PCR products prior to sequencing. The study's processing was this. Gene usage analysis of CDR3 amino acid clonotypes used the approximately 62 TRBV and about 15 TRBJ segments found across samples. COPE and FqMerger were used to merge filtered high-quality paired reads into contigs. BLAST was used to align contigs to IMGT TRBV, TRBD and TRBJ reference genes, with CDR3 defined following IMGT. Any clonotype with a frequency above 0.1% was classified as a highly expanded clone. Repertoire diversity was measured by Shannon entropy, and V-J evenness by the Gini coefficient. Public clonotypes were defined as clonotypes shared by more than one individual. TCRdb passed the public sequencing reads through fastp at Q25 and MiXCR, retaining productive beta sequences. Each CDR3 protein gets just one entry, which takes the most common genes and DNA from the rows behind it. These V and J calls derive from TCRdb rather than the authors' analysis. This sample comprises 350,000 to 450,000 distinct CDR3 sequences, approximately 12% of them detected only once. Under 20% of the sample is held by the ten biggest clonotypes.

These records were also assigned to another study, of T cells in Graves' hyperthyroidism and ophthalmopathy. The second study also describes: Stable Graves' hyperthyroidism was defined as the absence of progression to ophthalmopathy over 18 months of follow-up. Hyperthyroidism patients were newly diagnosed, with disease duration under 2 months, and aged 18 to 65 years. Any patient with an uncontrolled infection, another autoimmune disease, pregnancy or lactation was excluded. Diagnoses were established on the basis of clinical symptoms, serum thyroxine and TRAb, thyroid ultrasound, and orbital computed tomography. The first round of RT-PCR for the TCR CDR3 was performed with the HTBI primer set and the Qiagen OneStep RT-PCR kit. Most expanded thyroid clonotypes (frequency above 0.001) were also detected in blood, a finding suggesting that blood repertoires may reflect thyroid immune responses. A 13 V-J signature model separated ophthalmopathy from stable hyperthyroidism, with over 85% sensitivity and 81.08% specificity in cross-validation and 80%/75% in testing. In validation, the model predicted progression to ophthalmopathy with around 71% sensitivity and over 72% specificity, a median of about 6 months before onset. A discovery cohort of around 98 patients, approximately 45 with Graves' ophthalmopathy and over 55 with stable Graves' hyperthyroidism, was used to find distinguishing TCR V-J signatures. Prospective prediction of ophthalmopathy was tested in an independent validation cohort of approximately 19 hyperthyroidism patients and 17 patients who later progressed to ophthalmopathy. The approximately 90 discovery patients were randomly split 7:3 into training and test sets. The study also compared thyroid tissue and blood T-cell repertoires from 6 or 7 Graves' hyperthyroidism patients. Following sampling, methimazole starting at 30 mg daily was given to hyperthyroidism patients, and high-dose intravenous methylprednisolone was given to ophthalmopathy patients. A second multiplex PCR round built the libraries, followed by size selection and purification. Paired-end sequencing of the libraries was performed with 100 bp reads on an Illumina HiSeq2000. Raw data were processed with SOAPnuke, discarding reads with adapters, uncalled bases, mean Phred below 15, or no exact constant-primer or identifier match. High-quality paired reads were merged using COPE v1.2.5, and each unique nucleotide sequence was defined as a clonotype. MiTCR v1.1 was used to align the clonotypes against IMGT TRBV, TRBD and TRBJ reference segments. The analysis was restricted to V-J combinations with a frequency above 0.0001, which together covered roughly 99% of the repertoires. A TCS score was defined as the ratio between F50 (clonal expansion) and ExV (chaos), using BLOSUM62-based TCRdist between CDR3 peptides within each V-J. Welch's t-statistics and random forest reduced several hundred V-J features to 10 to 15, which were used in a naive Bayes classifier (R e1071). Sample size was not statistically predetermined, and blinding of investigators to group allocation was not performed. The paper describes TCR Vbeta CDR3 sequencing of some 130 peripheral blood samples, made up of 43 ophthalmopathy patients, roughly 80 hyperthyroidism patients and roughly 17 progressor patients.

This material consisted of peripheral blood mononuclear cells (PBMCs), taken at new diagnosis, from a patient treated with antithyroid drugs. This chain joins TRBV20-1 to TRBJ2-1, with 7 bases aligning to TRBD1. This clonotype was sampled from a woman under 30 with Graves disease. Donor details come from another sample of the same person, matched by shared clones. The CDR3 has the sequence CSAPKFDRAGADEQFF. The nucleotide sequence reads as follows: TGCAGTGCCCCAAAATTCGACAGGGCTGGGGCGGATGAGCAGTTCTTC.